This T cell receptor (beta chain) was obtained from a study of T cell changes during pregnancy in multiple sclerosis. Data came from immunoSEQ multiplex PCR; TCRdb stores just in-frame clones and leaves some out. The sample has some 41,000 clones, nearly 90% seen once; the top ten hold roughly 4%. Trimming removed 7 bases from V and 4 bases from J, with 16 bases in between. The CDR3 is made up of 14 amino acids. Looked up from germline, CDR1 is MRHNA and CDR2 is SNTAGT. In this sample, this clone turned up many times. The source is a female donor with multiple sclerosis, enrolled in a pregnancy study. The material was CD8+ T cells from peripheral blood mononuclear cells, obtained in the first trimester of pregnancy. The chain is built from TRBV6-4 and TRBJ1-1; D ambiguous. CDR3: CASKPDGEGTEAFF. The CDR3 region has the DNA TGTGCCAGCAAGCCCGACGGTGAGGGCACTGAAGCTTTCTTT.